The 25 T cell receptor beta chains below come from one sample, sequenced in a study of neurological immune-mediated disorders. TCRdb analysed the 5' RACE reads with MiXCR anew, one entry per CDR3 protein. The table has 60,000 to 90,000 distinct CDR3 sequences, about 10% seen once. The time point was: longitudinal time-point 1 (baseline). Sequenced material: PBMCs. The receptors originated from a man aged 30-40 years in good health.

This clonotype was counted ten times or more. The chain couples TRBV20-1 to TRBJ2-3, with 8 bases that match TRBD1. Trimming took 6 bases from V and 1 from J; bases not matched to a gene: 9. Germline assignment: CDR1 DFQATT and CDR2 SNEGSKA (reference sequence). This CDR3 contains 15 residues. CDR3 residues: CSAQDRVRGTDTQYF. In DNA, the CDR3 is TGCAGTGCCCAGGACAGGGTGCGAGGCACAGATACGCAGTATTTT.

This clonotype was detected ten times or more. The chain employs TRBV12-3 or TRBV12-4 and TRBJ2-6; the D call may be TRBD1 or TRBD2 (6 bases each). Trimming took off 10 bases at V and 3 bases at J, with 10 bases between the two ends. The CDR3 contains 13 residues. CDR3: CATGGGGANVLTF. Here the CDR3 DNA reads TGTGCCACCGGGGGCGGTGGGGCCAACGTCCTGACTTTC.

This clonotype appeared many times. The chain is built from TRBV4-1 and TRBJ2-7; no reliable D call. CDR3 length: 14 amino acids. With 2 bases removed from V and 6 bases from J, the gap between germline ends came to 14 bases. Germline assignment: CDR1 MGHRA and CDR2 YSYEKL. CDR3 in amino acids: CASSQQHPLSEQYF. The CDR3 DNA reads as TGCGCCAGCAGCCAACAGCATCCTCTGAGCGAGCAGTACTTC.

This clonotype was seen ten or more times. V gene TRBV29-1 combines with J gene TRBJ2-2; D possibly uses TRBD1 or TRBD2 (6 bases each). The germline V gene has CDR1 SQVTM and CDR2 ANQGSEA. V was pared by 6 bases and J by 6 bases, with 17 bases between. The CDR3 runs to 14 residues. CDR3 loop: CSVAPGASPGELFF. In nucleotides, the CDR3 is TGCAGCGTCGCCCCGGGGGCTTCTCCCGGGGAGCTGTTTTTT.

This clonotype was observed once. The chain is built from TRBV29-1 and TRBJ1-4, with D unresolved. CDR3 length: 13 amino acids. The germline CDR1 and CDR2 sequences are SQVTM and ANQGSEA. Trimming shortened V by 7 bases and J by 3 bases, and 12 bases separated the two germline ends. In DNA form, the CDR3 reads TGCAGCGCTGGTCACAGTCCTAATGAAAAACTGTTTTTT. Protein sequence: CSAGHSPNEKLFF.

This clonotype was picked up many times. The V call is TRBV29-1, the J call TRBJ1-2; weak D call: TRBD1 (6 bases). V shed 7 bases and J shed 1 base, with 16 bases lying between them. In germline, CDR1 is SQVTM, CDR2 ANQGSEA. The CDR3 runs to 14 residues. CDR3 DNA sequence: TGCAGCGCTGCGGGACAAGGGAATAACTATGGCTACACCTTC. Translating gives CSAAGQGNNYGYTF.

This clonotype showed up many times. The chain links TRBV10-3 to TRBJ2-2, with D tentatively TRBD2 (6 bases). Germline V gives CDR1 ENHRY, CDR2 SYGVKD. Trimming left V 6 bases short and J 0 bases short, with 14 bases between. The CDR3 is 16 amino acids. The CDR3 nucleotides are TGTGCCATCAGGAGAGGAGGGACGGCGAACACCGGGGAGCTGTTTTTT. Amino acid sequence: CAIRRGGTANTGELFF.

This clonotype was detected many times. The DNA for the CDR3 is TGTGCCAGCAGCCCGGCGCCAACTAATGAAAAACTGTTTTTT. Protein product: CASSPAPTNEKLFF. The chain has TRBV3-1 and TRBJ1-4; D is unresolved. V lost 4 bases and J lost 0, with 6 bases in between. The CDR3 sequence is 14 residues long. Germline V gene data show CDR1 as LGHDT and CDR2 as YNNKEL (reference sequence).

In its sample, this clonotype was seen many times. V is TRBV5-6 and J is TRBJ2-7; TRBD1 matches at 7 bases. Germline V gene sequence: CDR1 SGHDT, CDR2 YYEEEE. The ends lost 4 bases at V and 3 bases at J; junction bases unmatched: 13. This CDR3 region has 16 residues. CDR3 protein: CASSTYRTGLYYEQYF. The CDR3, as DNA: TGTGCCAGCAGCACGTACCGGACAGGACTCTACTACGAGCAGTACTTC.

This clonotype was detected once. This clone may be a read error of a much larger clone one base away. The chain carries TRBV3-1 and TRBJ2-7, with a tentative D call TRBD1 (6 bases). Germline values: CDR1 LGHDT, CDR2 YNNKEL (reference sequence). This CDR3 has 13 residues. The CDR3 DNA reads as TGTGCCAGCAGCCAAGACCTAGTGGGGGCCCTTTCGTTC. Translating it yields CASSQDLVGALSF.

This clonotype was detected only a few times. The rearrangement joins TRBV11-2 to TRBJ2-1; 7 positions agree with TRBD2. Trimming at V came to 7 bases and at J to 0 bases, leaving 6 bases not matched to a gene. CDR3 length: 15 residues. Germline V gene lookup returns CDR1 SGHAT and CDR2 FQNNGV. The CDR3 sequence: CASTGREYSYNEQFF. As DNA, the CDR3 is TGTGCCAGCACGGGGCGGGAGTACTCCTACAATGAGCAGTTCTTC.

This clonotype turned up a few times. The DNA for the CDR3 is TGCGCCAGCAGCCACCGGGACCCGGGAAACGGGGAGCTGTTTTTT. Translation: CASSHRDPGNGELFF. This chain uses TRBV4-1 with TRBJ2-2; D tentatively fits TRBD1 or TRBD2 (5 bases each). The germline gives CDR1 MGHRA, CDR2 YSYEKL. V was cut by 3 bases and J by 7 bases, with 15 bases left in between. The CDR3 length is 15 residues.

There are many counts of this clonotype. The rearrangement joins TRBV27 to TRBJ2-1; 12 bases match TRBD1. The CDR3 consists of 13 residues. The V gene's germline CDR1 is MNHEY and CDR2 SMNVEV (reference sequence). The ends lost 10 bases at V and 10 bases at J; junction bases unmatched: 8. CDR3 in DNA: TGTGCCACAGCCGGGACAGGGGGCTGGGAGCAGTTCTTC. Translation: CATAGTGGWEQFF.

Many counts were recorded for this clonotype. This chain links TRBV6-1 with TRBJ2-3; tentative D call: TRBD2 (6 bases). CDR3 length equals 20 residues. V gave up 4 bases and J gave up 0 bases, with 26 bases separating them. CDR1 and CDR2 from the germline V gene are MNHNS and SASEGT. For the CDR3, the DNA is TGTGCCAGCAGTGTAGACCCCCCGGGACTCTATAGCACTAGCACAGATACGCAGTATTTT. Its translation: CASSVDPPGLYSTSTDTQYF.

This clonotype has a count of ten or more. The rearrangement uses TRBV18 and TRBJ2-5; D gene uncertain. Germline lookup yields CDR1 KGHSH and CDR2 LQKENI. The ends were cut back, 1 base at V and 5 bases at J, with 5 bases in the middle. The CDR3 consists of 12 residues. The CDR3 DNA follows: TGTGCCAGCTCACCACAAGTGGAGACCCAGTACTTC. This translates into CASSPQVETQYF.

This clonotype was recorded many times. This sequence joins TRBV7-9 and TRBJ2-1; D is uncertain. The CDR3 spans 11 residues. V was pared by 7 bases and J by 4 bases, with 5 bases between. Germline V CDR1 and CDR2: SEHNR, FQNEAQ (reference sequence). CDR3 loop: CASKRYNEQFF. The DNA for the CDR3 is TGTGCCAGCAAACGGTACAATGAGCAGTTCTTC.

This clonotype showed up many times. The chain has TRBV20-1 and TRBJ2-3; TRBD2 agrees at 14 bases. Germline V gene lookup returns CDR1 DFQATT and CDR2 SNEGSKA (reference sequence). Trimming took 6 bases from V and 3 from J; bases not matched to a gene: 8. This CDR3 has 16 residues. The CDR3 loop is CSANGLAGGQTDTQYF. The CDR3 DNA sequence: TGCAGTGCCAATGGACTAGCGGGAGGTCAGACAGATACGCAGTATTTT.

The rearrangement links TRBV10-3 to TRBJ2-7; 7 nucleotides align to TRBD1. The V segment lost 7 bases and the J segment 2 bases; nucleotides outside the gene matches: 8. The CDR3 has 14 amino acids. Germline CDR1 is ENHRY and CDR2 is SYGVKD. The CDR3 nucleotides read TGTGCCATCACCTCCGCACAGGGGACCTACGAGCAGTACTTC. As protein: CAITSAQGTYEQYF.

The J gene is TRBJ2-2, the V gene TRBV18, with D perhaps assigned TRBD1 or TRBD2 (5 bases each). With 1 base removed from V and 4 bases from J, the gap between germline ends came to 13 bases. This CDR3 is built from 16 residues. Germline values: CDR1 KGHSH, CDR2 LQKENI. The CDR3 nucleotides are TGTGCCAGCTCACCACGGGGCGCCCGGGGCACCGGGGAGCTGTTTTTT. It yields the protein CASSPRGARGTGELFF.

In its sample, this clonotype was seen many times. V is TRBV29-1 and J is TRBJ2-1; tentatively, D is TRBD2 (5 bases). Germline-derived CDR1 and CDR2 are SQVTM and ANQGSEA. V was shortened by 3 bases and J by 6 bases, with 15 bases between the two germline ends. The CDR3 has 14 amino acids. The CDR3 here is CSVDTGMVLNEQFF. CDR3 coding DNA: TGCAGCGTTGATACGGGAATGGTCCTCAATGAGCAGTTCTTC.

This clonotype was counted many times. The V gene is TRBV5-1, the J gene TRBJ1-1; TRBD1 agrees at 7 bases. Trimming at V came to 4 bases and at J to 6 bases, leaving 15 bases not matched to a gene. The germline gives CDR1 SGHRS, CDR2 YFSETQ. The CDR3 is made up of 16 amino acids. In nucleotides, the CDR3 is TGCGCCAGCAGCCGCGAAGCCGGGACAGCGTCCCCTGAAGCTTTCTTT. Translation gives CASSREAGTASPEAFF.

This clonotype was counted many times. V usage is TRBV27 and J usage is TRBJ2-3; 9 nucleotides line up with TRBD1. The germline V gene encodes CDR1 MNHEY and CDR2 SMNVEV (reference sequence). V dropped 4 bases and J dropped 2; count of bases not matched to a gene: 4. This CDR3 spans 15 amino acids. CDR3 sequence: CASSSGTGHTDTQYF. CDR3 DNA sequence: TGTGCCAGCAGTTCCGGGACAGGGCACACAGATACGCAGTATTTT.

This clonotype was seen many times. This chain uses TRBV6-1 with TRBJ2-1, with a weak D call TRBD1 (5 bases). Looked up from germline, CDR1 is MNHNS and CDR2 is SASEGT. Deletions cut 4 bases from V and 5 bases from J, with 6 bases between. The CDR3 has 12 residues. CDR3 protein: CASSVRDNEQFF. The CDR3 DNA is TGTGCCAGCAGTGTCAGGGACAATGAGCAGTTCTTC.

This clonotype was picked up many times. This chain joins TRBV6-2 or TRBV6-3 and TRBJ2-6; D might be TRBD1 or TRBD2, each matching 5 bases. Germline CDR1 MNHEY, CDR2 SVGEGT. With 7 bases removed from V and 0 bases from J, the gap between germline ends came to 13 bases. The CDR3 extends over 16 amino acids. Here the CDR3 reads CASTWDGYSGANVLTF. Written as DNA, the CDR3 is TGTGCCAGCACTTGGGACGGCTACTCTGGGGCCAACGTCCTGACTTTC.

This clonotype was observed at least ten times. The chain employs TRBV28 and TRBJ1-6; the D gene is possibly TRBD1 (5 bases). Per germline, CDR1 MDHEN and CDR2 SYDVKM. The V and J ends lost 3 bases and 0 bases respectively, with 12 bases between them. This CDR3 spans 17 amino acids. CDR3 sequence reads: CASSFPRGSSYNSPLHF. The CDR3 DNA reads as TGTGCCAGCAGTTTCCCCCGGGGGAGCTCCTATAATTCACCCCTCCACTTT.